This TCR beta chain emerged from a study of cytotoxic CD8 clonotypes in ibrutinib-treated CLL. Method: immunoSEQ multiplex PCR; TCRdb's copy keeps in-frame clones and lacks some. There are roughly 250,000 clones in the sample; 70% occur only once, and over 15% lies in the top ten. On this clone itself: Its antigen is not known.

This CDR3 region has 12 residues. Trimming left V 8 bases short and J 5 bases short, with 10 bases between. CDR1 and CDR2 (germline): MNHEY, SVGAGI. Study-wide results and limits: Starting clonality was above that of age-matched healthy donors and tracked circulating CD8+ T-cell counts. Elevated clonality accompanied ibrutinib response, with a return toward baseline values at progression.

For TCR beta libraries, around 2 micrograms of genomic DNA were obtained from cryopreserved PBMCs. The origin of this receptor is a human donor with chronic lymphocytic leukemia. Sequencing used PBMCs, obtained after 24 months of ibrutinib treatment. The chain links TRBV6-5 to TRBJ2-1; the D gene could be TRBD1 or TRBD2 (5 bases each). The CDR3, as DNA: TGTGCCAGCCGGGACGGGAACAATGAGCAGTTCTTC. Protein: CASRDGNNEQFF.